Presented here are 26 T cell receptor beta chains from one specimen sequenced in a study of human thymus T cells. Thymic material originated from resections removed in the course of corrective heart surgery. Sequencing was performed with immunoSEQ multiplex PCR; in TCRdb, only in-frame clones are kept and a portion is missing. This sample has tens of thousands of clones, with approximately 97% found just once. The sample comprised thymus tissue. These receptors came from a boy under three years old with a congenital heart defect but otherwise immunologically healthy.

J is TRBJ2-5 and V is TRBV5-4, with TRBD1 matching 7 bases. J gave up 6 bases and V 4 bases, and 6 bases lay outside the gene matches. Germline V gives CDR1 SGHNT, CDR2 YYREEE (reference sequence). This CDR3 is built from 13 residues. Here the CDR3 DNA reads TGTGCCAGCAGCCCCCAGGGGGAGAAGACCCAGTACTTC. Translated: CASSPQGEKTQYF.

The rearrangement joins TRBV18 to TRBJ1-3, with 7 bases identical to TRBD1. From germline, CDR1 is KGHSH and CDR2 LQKENI. The CDR3 consists of 15 residues. The ends lost 6 bases at V and 2 bases at J; junction bases unmatched: 7. CDR3 DNA: TGTGCCAGCTCCGAAGAAAGGGGGCCTGGAAACACCATATATTTT. This gives the protein CASSEERGPGNTIYF.

This clone was recorded only once. J is TRBJ2-7 and V is TRBV5-1; no definite D call. The length of the CDR3 is 14 residues. Germline CDR1 and CDR2: SGHRS and YFSETQ. V lost 4 bases and J 4 bases, leaving 15 bases between the germline ends. The DNA of the CDR3 is TGCGCCAGCAGCCAATATAGCCCCAAGTACGAGCAGTACTTC. It is translated as CASSQYSPKYEQYF.

V gene TRBV28 combines with J gene TRBJ1-5, with TRBD1 as a possible D gene (5 bases). The V end lost 3 bases, the J end lost 6 bases, and 12 bases lay between the germline ends. This CDR3 contains 14 residues. Germline loops: CDR1 MDHEN, CDR2 SYDVKM. CDR3 DNA: TGTGCCAGCAGTTTCTCAGGGAGGACTCAGCCCCAGCATTTT. Its protein product is CASSFSGRTQPQHF.

The V call is TRBV28, the J call TRBJ2-1; the match to TRBD2 covers 9 bases. Trimming removed 4 bases from V and 4 bases from J; junction bases left unmatched: 32. The CDR3 has 24 residues. CDR1 is MDHEN, CDR2 SYDVKM, per germline. DNA of the CDR3: TGTGCCAGCAGTTCAATCCTAAAATCCTCCTCTGGGCTGGCGGGAGGGCCGTTTTACAATGAGCAGTTCTTC. Amino acid sequence: CASSSILKSSSGLAGGPFYNEQFF. Complete variable domain (other parts from reference TRBV28 and TRBJ2-1): DVKVTQSSRYLVKRTGEKVFLECVQDMDHENMFWYRQDPGLGLRLIYFSYDVKMKEKGDIPEGYSVSREKKERFSLILESASTNQTSMYLCASSSILKSSSGLAGGPFYNEQFFGPGTRLTVL.

The rearrangement uses TRBV4-2 and TRBJ2-7; 8 bases are a match to TRBD1. The V segment lost 4 bases and the J segment 2 bases; nucleotides outside the gene matches: 4. CDR3 length equals 14 residues. Germline values: CDR1 LGHNA, CDR2 YNFKEQ. The CDR3 DNA reads as TGTGCCAGCAGCCTGGGACAGGCTGCCTACGAGCAGTACTTC. Protein: CASSLGQAAYEQYF.

Only one count was recorded for this clone. The V and J genes are TRBV2 and TRBJ2-2; D is uncertain. The CDR3 consists of 11 residues. Looked up from germline, CDR1 is SNHLY and CDR2 is FYNNEI. V dropped 7 bases and J dropped 8 bases, with 8 bases sitting between them. CDR3 residues: CASTAAGELFF. The CDR3 region has the DNA TGTGCCAGCACCGCCGCGGGGGAGCTGTTTTTT. Using reference TRBV2 and TRBJ2-2 for the parts outside the CDR3, the full variable domain is EPEVTQTPSHQVTQMGQEVILRCVPISNHLYFYWYRQILGQKVEFLVSFYNNEISEKSEIFDDQFSVERPDGSNFTLKIRSTKLEDSAMYFCASTAAGELFFGEGSRLTVL.

This sequence joins TRBV5-1 and TRBJ2-3, with 7 nucleotides matching TRBD2. This CDR3 comprises 12 residues. V lost 1 base, J lost 14 bases, and 7 bases stayed unmatched. The germline V gene encodes CDR1 SGHRS and CDR2 YFSETQ. For the CDR3, the DNA is TGCGCCAGCAGCTTGAGCGGGACCCAGGGGTATTTT. It encodes CASSLSGTQGYF.

The V call is TRBV4-1, the J call TRBJ2-3; D possibly corresponds to TRBD2 (5 bases). Germline V gene sequence: CDR1 MGHRA, CDR2 YSYEKL. The CDR3 runs to 14 residues. V was trimmed by 6 bases and J by 0 bases, leaving 10 bases between them. CDR3 in DNA: TGCGCCAGCAGGCTCGGGGTTAGCACAGATACGCAGTATTTT. It translates to CASRLGVSTDTQYF.

The genes are TRBV5-1 and TRBJ2-7; D is undetermined. Per the germline V gene, CDR1 is SGHRS and CDR2 is YFSETQ. Trimming left V 4 bases short and J 2 bases short, with 22 bases between. The length of the CDR3 is 17 residues. CDR3 region: CASSPPVTGAGAYEQYF. The CDR3 nucleotides read TGCGCCAGCAGCCCACCAGTGACGGGCGCAGGAGCCTACGAGCAGTACTTC.

The chain uses TRBV7-2 and TRBJ2-1; TRBD2 matches at 7 bases. V lost 3 bases to trimming and J lost 3 bases; unmatched junction nucleotides: 8. The CDR3 runs 16 residues. Germline-derived CDR1 and CDR2 are SGHTA and FQGNSA. The DNA for the CDR3 is TGTGCCAGCAGCTTCTCGGGACTAAGGAGCTACAATGAGCAGTTCTTC. Protein sequence: CASSFSGLRSYNEQFF.

The chain recombines TRBV7-8 with TRBJ2-5, with D possibly matching TRBD1 (6 bases). Germline CDR1 is SGHVS and CDR2 is FQNEAQ. V gave up 3 bases and J gave up 9 bases, with 23 bases separating them. The CDR3 covers 16 residues. CDR3 in amino acids: CASSFCHREPCKAQYF. The CDR3, as DNA: TGTGCCAGCAGCTTTTGCCACAGGGAACCCTGTAAGGCCCAGTACTTC.

This chain uses TRBV7-4 with TRBJ1-5, with a possible D match to TRBD1 (5 bases). This CDR3 is built from 14 residues. V lost 5 bases to trimming and J lost 3 bases, with 11 bases between them. Germline CDR1 is SGHVT and CDR2 is SQSDAQ. The CDR3 spells CASSGPGPNQPQHF. CDR3 DNA: TGTGCCAGCAGCGGACCGGGACCCAATCAGCCCCAGCATTTT.

This chain joins TRBV12-5 and TRBJ2-7; D is perhaps TRBD1 (5 bases). The V end lost 2 bases, the J end lost 0 bases, and 11 bases lay between the germline ends. The CDR3 consists of 15 residues. Per the germline V gene, CDR1 is LGHNT and CDR2 is FRNRAP. The CDR3 here is CASGLLQVSSYEQYF. The CDR3 DNA follows: TGTGCTAGTGGTTTGTTACAGGTATCCTCCTACGAGCAGTACTTC.

This clone was picked up one time. One junction end disagrees with the germline gene, perhaps due to a read error. The chain couples TRBV7-7 to TRBJ2-2; D uncertain. CDR3 length: 12 amino acids. Germline V gives CDR1 SSHAT, CDR2 FNYEAQ (reference sequence). The DNA of the CDR3 is TGTGCTAGCAGCCCTCACACCGGGGAGCTGTTTTTT. Translated, it gives CASSPHTGELFF. Full variable domain (outside the CDR3, taken from reference TRBV7-7 and TRBJ2-2): GAGVSQSPRYKVTKRGQDVTLRCDPISSHATLYWYQQALGQGPEFLTYFNYEAQPDKSGLPSDRFSAERPEGSISTLTIQRTEQRDSAMYRCASSPHTGELFFGEGSRLTVL.

This chain joins TRBV10-2 and TRBJ2-7; D may be TRBD2 (5 bases). Trimming left V 3 bases short and J 4 bases short, with 16 bases between. In germline, CDR1 is WSHSY, CDR2 SAAADI. The CDR3 has 15 residues. The DNA of the CDR3 is TGCGCCAGCAGTGAAATCCCAGCTCGGAGGTACGAGCAGTACTTC. It translates to CASSEIPARRYEQYF.

The chain has TRBV7-2 and TRBJ2-3; 14 nucleotides line up with TRBD2. J was trimmed by 1 base and V by 3 bases; bases with no gene match: 6. Germline V gene sequence: CDR1 SGHTA, CDR2 FQGNSA. This CDR3 is 18 amino acids long. The CDR3 DNA reads TGTGCCAGCAGCTTGACTAGCGGGGGGGCGCCCGGCACAGATACGCAGTATTTT. It encodes CASSLTSGGAPGTDTQYF.

The V call is TRBV7-9, the J call TRBJ1-3, with D unresolved. The germline V gene encodes CDR1 SEHNR and CDR2 FQNEAQ (reference sequence). This CDR3 is 14 amino acids long. V was trimmed by 5 bases and J by 0 bases, leaving 8 bases between them. The CDR3 protein is CASSPRNSGNTIYF. DNA of the CDR3: TGTGCCAGCAGCCCCCGAAACTCTGGAAACACCATATATTTT.

This clone was recorded once. This chain joins TRBV12-5 and TRBJ2-7, with 7 bases identical to TRBD1. Unmatched junction bases numbered 7, after V lost 5 bases and J lost 0 bases. The V gene's germline CDR1 is LGHNT and CDR2 FRNRAP. The CDR3 spans 15 residues. CDR3 amino acids: CASGHDRVVSYEQYF. DNA of the CDR3: TGTGCTAGTGGTCATGACAGGGTGGTCTCCTACGAGCAGTACTTC.

The chain joins TRBV27 to TRBJ2-3, with 10 nucleotides matching TRBD2. Germline loops: CDR1 MNHEY, CDR2 SMNVEV (reference sequence). The CDR3 runs to 17 residues. J was trimmed by 6 bases and V by 4 bases; bases with no gene match: 13. The CDR3, as DNA: TGTGCCAGCAGTTCATACATGCCAGCGGGAGGGCCTGATACGCAGTATTTT. Translation gives CASSSYMPAGGPDTQYF.

The rearrangement links TRBV6-1 to TRBJ2-1; 8 positions match TRBD1. Trimming cost V 1 base and J 3 bases; bases outside gene matches: 14. Germline CDR1 MNHNS, CDR2 SASEGT. The CDR3 is 19 amino acids. Here the CDR3 reads CASSEGLVLHRGYYNEQFF. DNA of the CDR3: TGTGCCAGCAGTGAAGGGCTTGTGCTACACAGGGGGTACTACAATGAGCAGTTCTTC.

Worth noting for this clone: At one end the junction does not follow the germline gene, possibly because of a read error. The chain uses TRBV6-6 and TRBJ2-7; 9 nucleotides agree with TRBD1. Germline V CDR1 and CDR2: MNHNY, SVGAGI (reference sequence). This CDR3 comprises 14 residues. The CDR3 DNA reads as TGTGCCAGCAGTCTACAGGGGGCCTCCCACGAGCAGTACTTC. Protein product: CASSLQGASHEQYF.

The CDR3 here is CASSLHRGDYEQYF. The CDR3 DNA follows: TGTGCCAGCAGTCTCCACAGGGGGGACTACGAGCAGTACTTC. The chain uses TRBV28 and TRBJ2-7; 8 bases match TRBD1. CDR1 and CDR2 from the germline V gene are MDHEN and SYDVKM. The J segment lost 3 bases and the V segment lost 5 bases, leaving 6 bases of the junction unmatched. The CDR3 loop spans 14 amino acids.

The chain couples TRBV9 to TRBJ1-4; D ambiguous. CDR1 is SGDLS and CDR2 is YYNGEE in the germline V gene. The CDR3 covers 14 residues. Trimming removed 0 bases from V and 3 bases from J, with 6 bases in between. The CDR3 DNA reads TGTGCCAGCAGCGTAGCGCTAGCTAATGAAAAACTGTTTTTT. It specifies CASSVALANEKLFF.

The gene calls are TRBV4-2 and TRBJ2-1, with TRBD2 matching 13 bases. The CDR3 length is 17 residues. Trimming at V came to 0 bases and at J to 2 bases, leaving 1 base not matched to a gene. CDR1 is LGHNA and CDR2 is YNFKEQ in the germline V gene. The CDR3 DNA is TGTGCCAGCAGCCAAGATGGGACTAGCGGGGCCTACAATGAGCAGTTCTTC. Its protein is CASSQDGTSGAYNEQFF.

The chain uses TRBV14 and TRBJ2-2; 7 nucleotides align to TRBD1. V lost 3 bases to trimming and J lost 7 bases; unmatched junction nucleotides: 8. CDR1 and CDR2 from the germline V gene are SGHDN and FVKESK. The CDR3 runs to 15 residues. This CDR3 reads CASSQKTGNSGELFF. CDR3 nucleotides: TGTGCCAGCAGCCAGAAGACAGGGAATAGCGGGGAGCTGTTTTTT.